Sequencing of this TCR beta chain was carried out in a study of blood T cell repertoires in COVID-19. Across the study: Both acute and convalescent COVID-19 samples were obtained from the United States, Italy and Spain. Sample material is recorded as cDNA or gDNA derived from T cells, B-cell-depleted T cells, or PBMCs.

TCRdb keeps only in-frame clones here, not all; method: immunoSEQ multiplex PCR. The data hold under 400,000 clones, with 80% to 90% observed a single time. Participant age was 18 to 89 years, and participants resided in fewer than 25 US areas. Participants' reported clinical history set cohort assignment. CDR1 and CDR2 from the germline V gene are MGHRA and YSYEKL. CDR3 length: 14 amino acids. Trimming pared 3 bases from V and 2 bases from J, leaving 10 bases between. The specimen was PBMCs or T cells enriched from blood (not recorded which). The rearrangement joins TRBV4-1 to TRBJ2-5; the D is unclear. The sequence derives from a woman aged 40 to 55 with acute COVID-19. For the CDR3, the DNA is TGCGCCAGCAGCCAGCCAGTGAAACAAGAGACCCAGTACTTC. Amino acid sequence: CASSQPVKQETQYF.